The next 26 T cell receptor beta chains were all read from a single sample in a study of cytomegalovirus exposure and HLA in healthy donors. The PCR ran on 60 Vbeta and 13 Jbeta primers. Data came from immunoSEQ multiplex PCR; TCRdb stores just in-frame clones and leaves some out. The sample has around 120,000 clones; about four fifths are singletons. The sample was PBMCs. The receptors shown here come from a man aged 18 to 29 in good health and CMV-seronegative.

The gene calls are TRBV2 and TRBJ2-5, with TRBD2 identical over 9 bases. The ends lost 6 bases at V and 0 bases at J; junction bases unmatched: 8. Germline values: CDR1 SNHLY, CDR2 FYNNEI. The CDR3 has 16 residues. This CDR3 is CASSRQTSGNQETQYF. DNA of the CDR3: TGTGCCAGCAGCCGACAGACTAGCGGAAACCAAGAGACCCAGTACTTC. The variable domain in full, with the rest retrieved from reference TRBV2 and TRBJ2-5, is EPEVTQTPSHQVTQMGQEVILRCVPISNHLYFYWYRQILGQKVEFLVSFYNNEISEKSEIFDDQFSVERPDGSNFTLKIRSTKLEDSAMYFCASSRQTSGNQETQYFGPGTRLLVL.

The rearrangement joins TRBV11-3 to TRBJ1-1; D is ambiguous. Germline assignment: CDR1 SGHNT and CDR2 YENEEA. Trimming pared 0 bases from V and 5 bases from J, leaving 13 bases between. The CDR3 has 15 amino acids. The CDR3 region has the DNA TGTGCCAGCAGCTTAGAGGGGTCCGGGAGGACTGAAGCTTTCTTT. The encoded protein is CASSLEGSGRTEAFF. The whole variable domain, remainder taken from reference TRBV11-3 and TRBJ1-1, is EAGVVQSPRYKIIEKKQPVAFWCNPISGHNTLYWYLQNLGQGPELLIRYENEEAVDDSQLPKDRFSAERLKGVDSTLKIQPAELGDSAVYLCASSLEGSGRTEAFFGQGTRLTVV.

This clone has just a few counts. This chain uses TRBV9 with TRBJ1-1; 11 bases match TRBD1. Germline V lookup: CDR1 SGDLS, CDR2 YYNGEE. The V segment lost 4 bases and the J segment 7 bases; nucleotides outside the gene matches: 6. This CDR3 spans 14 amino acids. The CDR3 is CASSTGQGAVEAFF. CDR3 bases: TGTGCCAGCAGCACCGGACAGGGGGCGGTTGAAGCTTTCTTT.

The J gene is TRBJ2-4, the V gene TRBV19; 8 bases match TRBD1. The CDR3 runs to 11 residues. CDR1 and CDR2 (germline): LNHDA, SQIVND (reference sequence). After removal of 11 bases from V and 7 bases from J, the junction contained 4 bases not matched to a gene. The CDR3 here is CASGQGNIQYF. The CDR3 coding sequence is TGTGCCTCAGGACAGGGTAACATTCAGTACTTC.

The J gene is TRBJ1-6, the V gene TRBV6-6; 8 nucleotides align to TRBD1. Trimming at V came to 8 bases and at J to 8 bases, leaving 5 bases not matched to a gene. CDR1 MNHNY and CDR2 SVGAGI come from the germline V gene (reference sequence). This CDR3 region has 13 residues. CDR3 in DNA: TGTGCCAGCGAGGACAGGGCAGATTCACCCCTCCACTTT. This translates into CASEDRADSPLHF.

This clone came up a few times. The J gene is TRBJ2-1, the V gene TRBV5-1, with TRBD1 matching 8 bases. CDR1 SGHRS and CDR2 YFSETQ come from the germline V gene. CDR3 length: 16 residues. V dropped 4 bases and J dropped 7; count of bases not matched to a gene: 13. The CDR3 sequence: CASSLQGAWGVNEQFF. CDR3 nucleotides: TGCGCCAGCAGCCTTCAGGGGGCGTGGGGGGTTAATGAGCAGTTCTTC.

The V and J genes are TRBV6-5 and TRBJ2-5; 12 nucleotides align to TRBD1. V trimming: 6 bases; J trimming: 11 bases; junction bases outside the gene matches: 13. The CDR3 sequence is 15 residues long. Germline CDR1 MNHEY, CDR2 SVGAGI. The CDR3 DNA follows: TGTGCCAGCAGCCACTGGGGACAGGGGGCGGGAGAGCAGTACTTC. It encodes CASSHWGQGAGEQYF.

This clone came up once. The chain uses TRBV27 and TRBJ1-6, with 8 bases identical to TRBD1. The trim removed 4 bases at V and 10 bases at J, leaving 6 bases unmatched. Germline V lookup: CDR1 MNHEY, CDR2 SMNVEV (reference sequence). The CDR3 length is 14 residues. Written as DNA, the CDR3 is TGTGCCAGCAGTTGGGGGGGACAGGAGTCACCCCTCCACTTT. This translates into CASSWGGQESPLHF.

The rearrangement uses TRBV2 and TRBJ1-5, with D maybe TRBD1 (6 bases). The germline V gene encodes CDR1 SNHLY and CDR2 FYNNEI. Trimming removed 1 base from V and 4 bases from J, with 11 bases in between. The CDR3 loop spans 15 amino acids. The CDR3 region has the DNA TGTGCCAGCAGTGAAGGGGGAGGGGGGAATCAGCCCCAGCATTTT. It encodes CASSEGGGGNQPQHF.

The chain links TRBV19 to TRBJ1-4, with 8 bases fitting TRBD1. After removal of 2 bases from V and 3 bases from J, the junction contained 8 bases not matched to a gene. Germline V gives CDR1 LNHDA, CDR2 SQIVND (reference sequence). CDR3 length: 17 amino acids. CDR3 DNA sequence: TGTGCCAGTAGTATAAACAGGGGGAAAGATCCTAATGAAAAACTGTTTTTT. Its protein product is CASSINRGKDPNEKLFF.

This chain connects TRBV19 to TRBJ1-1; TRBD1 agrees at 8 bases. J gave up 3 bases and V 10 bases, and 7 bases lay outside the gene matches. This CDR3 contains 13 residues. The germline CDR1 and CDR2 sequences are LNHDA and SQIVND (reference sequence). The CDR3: CATRQGLYTEAFF. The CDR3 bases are TGTGCCACCCGACAGGGGCTCTACACTGAAGCTTTCTTT.

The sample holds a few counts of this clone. Here the CDR3 reads CASSLRDREETQYF. CDR3 DNA sequence: TGTGCCAGCAGTCTCCGGGACAGGGAAGAGACCCAGTACTTC. The rearrangement joins TRBV6-6 to TRBJ2-5; 9 nucleotides agree with TRBD1. Germline CDR1 reads MNHNY; CDR2 reads SVGAGI (reference sequence). This CDR3 spans 14 amino acids. Trimming at V came to 5 bases and at J to 3 bases, leaving 4 bases not matched to a gene.

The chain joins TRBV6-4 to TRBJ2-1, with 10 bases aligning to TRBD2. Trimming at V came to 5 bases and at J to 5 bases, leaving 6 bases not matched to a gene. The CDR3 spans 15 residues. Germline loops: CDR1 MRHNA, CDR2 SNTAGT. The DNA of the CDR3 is TGTGCCAGCAGTTTTAGCGGGGGGCCTAACAATGAGCAGTTCTTC. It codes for CASSFSGGPNNEQFF.

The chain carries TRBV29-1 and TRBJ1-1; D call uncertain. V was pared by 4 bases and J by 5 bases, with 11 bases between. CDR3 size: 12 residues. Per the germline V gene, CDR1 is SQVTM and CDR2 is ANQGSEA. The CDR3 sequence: CSVGGWQTEAFF. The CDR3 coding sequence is TGCAGCGTTGGAGGTTGGCAAACTGAAGCTTTCTTT.

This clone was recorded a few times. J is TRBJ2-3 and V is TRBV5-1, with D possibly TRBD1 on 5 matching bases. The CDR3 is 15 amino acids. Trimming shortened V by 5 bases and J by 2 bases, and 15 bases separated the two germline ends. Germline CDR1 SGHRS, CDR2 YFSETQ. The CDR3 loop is CASRADRRLTDTQYF. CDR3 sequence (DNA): TGCGCCAGCAGGGCCGACAGACGACTCACAGATACGCAGTATTTT.

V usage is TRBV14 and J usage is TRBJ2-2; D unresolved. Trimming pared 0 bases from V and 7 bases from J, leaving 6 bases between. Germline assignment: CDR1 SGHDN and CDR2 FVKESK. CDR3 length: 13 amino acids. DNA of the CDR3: TGTGCCAGCAGCCAAGACCTAAGCGGGGAGCTGTTTTTT. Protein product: CASSQDLSGELFF.

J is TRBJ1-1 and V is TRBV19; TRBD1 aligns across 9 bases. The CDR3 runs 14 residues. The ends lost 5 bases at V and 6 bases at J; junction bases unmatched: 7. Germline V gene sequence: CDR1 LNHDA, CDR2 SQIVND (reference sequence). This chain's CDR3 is CASSPGTGSAEAFF. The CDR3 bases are TGTGCCAGTAGTCCCGGGACAGGGAGCGCTGAAGCTTTCTTT.

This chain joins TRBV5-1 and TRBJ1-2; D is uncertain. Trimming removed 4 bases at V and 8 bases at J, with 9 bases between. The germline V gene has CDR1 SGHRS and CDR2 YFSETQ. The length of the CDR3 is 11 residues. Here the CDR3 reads CASSPGSGYTF. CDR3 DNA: TGCGCCAGCAGCCCGGGGTCGGGCTACACCTTC.

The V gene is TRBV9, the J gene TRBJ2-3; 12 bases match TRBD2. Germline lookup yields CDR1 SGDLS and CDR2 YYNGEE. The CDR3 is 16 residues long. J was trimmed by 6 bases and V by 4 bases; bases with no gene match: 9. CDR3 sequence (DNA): TGTGCCAGCAGCCCCTGGACTAGCGGGGCGGGCGATACGCAGTATTTT. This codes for CASSPWTSGAGDTQYF.

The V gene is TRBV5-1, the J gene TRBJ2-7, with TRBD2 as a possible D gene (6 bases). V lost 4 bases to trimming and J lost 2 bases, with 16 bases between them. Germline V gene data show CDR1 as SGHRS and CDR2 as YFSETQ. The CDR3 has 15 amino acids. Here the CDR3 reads CASSPREQGAYEQYF. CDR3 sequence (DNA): TGCGCCAGCAGCCCTCGGGAGCAGGGTGCCTACGAGCAGTACTTC.

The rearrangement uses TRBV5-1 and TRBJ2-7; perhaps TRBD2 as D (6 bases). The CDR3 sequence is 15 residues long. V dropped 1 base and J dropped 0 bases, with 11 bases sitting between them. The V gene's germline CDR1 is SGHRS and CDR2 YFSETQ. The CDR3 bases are TGCGCCAGCAGCTTGCGAGCGGGCAGCTCCTACGAGCAGTACTTC. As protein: CASSLRAGSSYEQYF.

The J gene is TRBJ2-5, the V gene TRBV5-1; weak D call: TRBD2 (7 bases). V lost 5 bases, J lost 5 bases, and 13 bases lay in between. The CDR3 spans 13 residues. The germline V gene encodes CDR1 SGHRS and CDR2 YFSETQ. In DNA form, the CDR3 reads TGCGCCAGCAGTCTGGGCGGGGGCGAGACCCAGTACTTC. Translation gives CASSLGGGETQYF.

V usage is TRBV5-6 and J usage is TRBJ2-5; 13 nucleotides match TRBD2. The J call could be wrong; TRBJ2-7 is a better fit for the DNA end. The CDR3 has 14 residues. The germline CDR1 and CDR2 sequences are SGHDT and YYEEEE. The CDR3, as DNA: TGTGCCAGCAGTGGACTAGCGGGGGCCTACGAGCAGTACTTC. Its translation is CASSGLAGAYEQYF.

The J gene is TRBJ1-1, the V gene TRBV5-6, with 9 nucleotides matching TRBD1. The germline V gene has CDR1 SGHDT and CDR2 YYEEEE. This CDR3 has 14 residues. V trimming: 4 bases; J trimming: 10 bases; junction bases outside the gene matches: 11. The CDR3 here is CASSPGQGFRGAFF. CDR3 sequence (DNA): TGTGCCAGCAGCCCGGGACAGGGTTTCAGAGGAGCTTTCTTT.

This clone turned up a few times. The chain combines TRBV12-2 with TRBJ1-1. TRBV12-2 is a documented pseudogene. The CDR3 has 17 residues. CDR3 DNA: TGTGCAAGTCGCTTTTGGGAGGTGGGACGGGTGGACACTGAAGCTTTCTTT. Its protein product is CASRFWEVGRVDTEAFF.

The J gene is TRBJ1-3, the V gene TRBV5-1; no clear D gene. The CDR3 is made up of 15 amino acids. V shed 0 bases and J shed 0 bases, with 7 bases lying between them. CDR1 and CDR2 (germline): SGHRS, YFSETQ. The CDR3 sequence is CASSLAGSSGNTIYF. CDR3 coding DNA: TGCGCCAGCAGCTTGGCGGGGAGCTCTGGAAACACCATATATTTT.